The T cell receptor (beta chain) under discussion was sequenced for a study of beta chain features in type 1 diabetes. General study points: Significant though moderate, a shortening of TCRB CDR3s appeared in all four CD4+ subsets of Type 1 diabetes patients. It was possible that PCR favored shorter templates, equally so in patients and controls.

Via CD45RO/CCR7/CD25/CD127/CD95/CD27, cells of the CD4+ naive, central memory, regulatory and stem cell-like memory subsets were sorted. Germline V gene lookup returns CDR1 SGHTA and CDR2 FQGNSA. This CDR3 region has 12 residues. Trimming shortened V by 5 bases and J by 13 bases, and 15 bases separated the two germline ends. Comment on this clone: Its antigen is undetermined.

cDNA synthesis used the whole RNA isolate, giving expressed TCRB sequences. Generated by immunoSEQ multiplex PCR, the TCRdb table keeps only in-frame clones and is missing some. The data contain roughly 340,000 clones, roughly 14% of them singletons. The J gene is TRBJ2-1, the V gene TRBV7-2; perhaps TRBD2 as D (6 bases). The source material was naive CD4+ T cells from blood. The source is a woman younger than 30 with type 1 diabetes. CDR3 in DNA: TGTGCCAGCAGCCGCCAGCCCGGGAGTCAGTTCTTC. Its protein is CASSRQPGSQFF.